This passage covers 19 T cell receptor beta chains from one sample sequenced in a study of Tregs in tolerant kidney transplant recipients (dated by TCRdb to about 2019). The library came from the immunoSEQ multiplex PCR assay. Sourced from immuneACCESS, this table was stored by TCRdb with only in-frame sequences that have V and J called. A share of the clones is absent; for the studies checked, an unresolved V gene accounts for under half, and the remainder has no known explanation. This sample comprises under 50,000 clones, 95% of them detected only once. Approximately 0.39% of the sample is in the top ten clones. Antigen specificity for these receptors is unknown. What was sequenced was Tregs from blood cultured with allogeneic cells. The receptor set was obtained from a human donor in good health.

CDR3 residues: CASSSLDRGDTEAFF. CDR3 DNA: TGTGCCAGTAGTTCGTTGGACAGGGGTGACACTGAAGCTTTCTTT. The V and J genes are TRBV19 and TRBJ1-1; 9 bases line up with TRBD1. In germline, CDR1 is LNHDA, CDR2 SQIVND (reference sequence). The ends lost 5 bases at V and 3 bases at J; junction bases unmatched: 7. The CDR3 contains 15 residues.

V gene TRBV7-6 combines with J gene TRBJ2-7; 7 bases align to TRBD2. Looked up from germline, CDR1 is SGHVS and CDR2 is FNYEAQ. The CDR3 loop spans 15 amino acids. V lost 2 bases, J lost 1 base, and 5 bases stayed unmatched. CDR3 coding DNA: TGTGCCAGCAGCTTAAGGGAGGGCAATTCCTACGAGCAGTACTTC. Its translation: CASSLREGNSYEQYF.

This chain links TRBV7-2 with TRBJ2-1; D may be TRBD1 (6 bases). From germline, CDR1 is SGHTA and CDR2 FQGNSA. The CDR3 extends over 18 amino acids. V lost 6 bases and J lost 0, with 21 bases in between. The CDR3 nucleotides read TGTGCCAGCAGTCTAGGGCCCAGGGGCCCTTTCTCCTACAATGAGCAGTTCTTC. Translated: CASSLGPRGPFSYNEQFF.

This clone is a singleton in its sample. The chain uses TRBV15 and TRBJ2-3; D is unclear. The germline V gene encodes CDR1 LNHNV and CDR2 YYDKDF (reference sequence). V was clipped by 1 base and J by 5 bases, with 7 bases between them. The CDR3 is made up of 13 amino acids. The chain's CDR3 is CATSRVDGDTQYF. CDR3 in DNA: TGTGCCACCAGCAGAGTAGACGGAGATACGCAGTATTTT.

The chain links TRBV2 to TRBJ2-2; 16 positions match TRBD2. Germline V gene sequence: CDR1 SNHLY, CDR2 FYNNEI. The CDR3 length is 20 residues. Unmatched junction bases numbered 11, after V lost 5 bases and J lost 2 bases. The DNA of the CDR3 is TGTGCCAGCAGTTCCCCTCGGGGACTAGCGGGAGGGCTTAACACCGGGGAGCTGTTTTTT. It is translated as CASSSPRGLAGGLNTGELFF.

This clone was counted a single time. This sequence joins TRBV6-5 and TRBJ1-1; D is uncertain. V was pared by 2 bases and J by 1 base, with 11 bases between. In germline, CDR1 is MNHEY, CDR2 SVGAGI. The CDR3 spans 15 residues. DNA of the CDR3: TGTGCCAGCAGTTACGATACAGTGAGGAACACTGAAGCTTTCTTT. As protein: CASSYDTVRNTEAFF.

The chain combines TRBV11-1 with TRBJ2-2, with 7 nucleotides matching TRBD1. The germline gives CDR1 SGHAT, CDR2 FQDESV (reference sequence). CDR3 length equals 15 residues. The trim removed 6 bases at V and 5 bases at J, leaving 9 bases unmatched. CDR3 in amino acids: CASRLQGTSTGELFF. CDR3 sequence (DNA): TGTGCCAGCAGGCTACAGGGGACCTCGACCGGGGAGCTGTTTTTT. The complete variable domain, with remaining parts taken from reference TRBV11-1 and TRBJ2-2, reads EAEVAQSPRYKITEKSQAVAFWCDPISGHATLYWYRQILGQGPELLVQFQDESVVDDSQLPKDRFSAERLKGVDSTLKIQPAELGDSAMYLCASRLQGTSTGELFFGEGSRLTVL.

The gene calls are TRBV5-1 and TRBJ2-7; 11 bases map to TRBD1. Germline assignment: CDR1 SGHRS and CDR2 YFSETQ. The CDR3 has 13 amino acids. V trimming: 3 bases; J trimming: 7 bases; junction bases outside the gene matches: 3. The CDR3 is CASSSGQGGEQYF. CDR3 coding DNA: TGCGCCAGCAGCTCGGGACAGGGGGGAGAGCAGTACTTC.

The chain has TRBV5-4 and TRBJ2-7, with D unresolved. From germline, CDR1 is SGHNT and CDR2 YYREEE (reference sequence). Trimming took 2 bases from V and 0 from J, leaving 6 bases between them. This CDR3 has 13 amino acids. The CDR3 reads CASSFRSSYEQYF. In DNA, the CDR3 is TGTGCCAGCAGCTTCCGGAGCTCCTACGAGCAGTACTTC.

This chain connects TRBV5-4 to TRBJ2-7, with D perhaps matching TRBD1 (5 bases). The CDR3 contains 13 residues. V was shortened by 0 bases and J by 7 bases, with 11 bases between the two germline ends. Looked up from germline, CDR1 is SGHNT and CDR2 is YYREEE (reference sequence). The CDR3 nucleotides are TGTGCCAGCAGCTTGGCCCAAGGGGCGGAGCAGTACTTC. It translates to CASSLAQGAEQYF.

The rearrangement joins TRBV5-6 to TRBJ2-2; 7 nucleotides align to TRBD1. There are 17 residues in the CDR3. The J segment lost 3 bases and the V segment lost 2 bases, leaving 10 bases of the junction unmatched. Looked up from germline, CDR1 is SGHDT and CDR2 is YYEEEE. The CDR3, as DNA: TGTGCCAGCAGCTTAGGGTCTACAGGGGCTTACACCGGGGAGCTGTTTTTT. This codes for CASSLGSTGAYTGELFF.

V usage is TRBV5-1 and J usage is TRBJ2-2; D gene unclear. Trimming shortened V by 4 bases and J by 7 bases, and 14 bases separated the two germline ends. The CDR3 runs to 14 residues. Germline values: CDR1 SGHRS, CDR2 YFSETQ. The CDR3 here is CASSPRTSDGELFF. For the CDR3, the DNA is TGCGCCAGCAGCCCGCGGACCTCGGACGGGGAGCTGTTTTTT.

J is TRBJ2-2 and V is TRBV7-8; TRBD2 agrees at 9 bases. V was pared by 5 bases and J by 13 bases, with 14 bases of the junction left unmatched. CDR1 and CDR2 (germline): SGHVS, FQNEAQ. The CDR3 runs 15 residues. CDR3 nucleotide sequence: TGTGCCAGCAGCACGGGACTAGCCGTTCTATCTGTGCTGTTTTTT. Encoded protein: CASSTGLAVLSVLFF.

The table lists this clone with a count of one. This sequence joins TRBV12-2 and TRBJ2-2; the D call TRBD1 from the table was never checked on the DNA. TRBV12-2 constitutes a pseudogene. The CDR3 sequence is 16 residues long. The CDR3, as DNA: TGTGCAAGTCGCCCCCCCCGGGACAGGGCGACCGGGGAGCTGTTTTTT. This gives the protein CASRPPRDRATGELFF.

This chain joins TRBV5-1 and TRBJ2-3, with a weak D call TRBD2 (5 bases). V dropped 4 bases and J dropped 6 bases, with 12 bases sitting between them. Germline loops: CDR1 SGHRS, CDR2 YFSETQ. The CDR3 covers 13 residues. CDR3 in amino acids: CASSLRTADTQYF. The CDR3 coding sequence is TGCGCCAGCAGCCTCAGGACTGCCGATACGCAGTATTTT.

This chain links TRBV29-1 with TRBJ2-7, with 9 bases aligning to TRBD2. The CDR3 is made up of 16 amino acids. CDR1 and CDR2 (germline): SQVTM, ANQGSEA. Losses at the gene ends were 4 bases for V and 3 bases for J; bases not matched to a gene: 13. CDR3 in amino acids: CSVVPLYSGRLYEQYF. The CDR3 coding sequence is TGCAGCGTTGTTCCACTTTATAGCGGGAGACTCTACGAGCAGTACTTC.

The chain employs TRBV5-1 and TRBJ2-1; the match to TRBD1 covers 9 bases. The CDR3 is 13 residues long. Germline trimming cut 7 bases from V and 9 bases from J; bases unmatched to any gene: 8. The germline CDR1 and CDR2 sequences are SGHRS and YFSETQ. The CDR3 sequence is CASQGTGLSEQFF. CDR3 bases: TGCGCCAGCCAAGGGACAGGGTTGAGTGAGCAGTTCTTC.

The rearrangement uses TRBV18 and TRBJ2-5; D is ambiguous. The CDR3 is 11 residues long. With 6 bases removed from V and 2 bases from J, the gap between germline ends came to 4 bases. Germline CDR1 reads KGHSH; CDR2 reads LQKENI. The CDR3 coding sequence is TGTGCCAGCTCGGGGCAAGAGACCCAGTACTTC. This encodes CASSGQETQYF.

CDR3 DNA sequence: TGTGCCAGCATTCAAATGGACAGGGGGGCAGATACGCAGTATTTT. Protein sequence: CASIQMDRGADTQYF. The chain is built from TRBV28 and TRBJ2-3; 10 nucleotides agree with TRBD1. The CDR3 contains 15 residues. Germline lookup yields CDR1 MDHEN and CDR2 SYDVKM. J gave up 4 bases and V 7 bases, and 8 bases lay outside the gene matches. Combining the CDR3 with reference TRBV28 and TRBJ2-3 gives the whole variable domain DVKVTQSSRYLVKRTGEKVFLECVQDMDHENMFWYRQDPGLGLRLIYFSYDVKMKEKGDIPEGYSVSREKKERFSLILESASTNQTSMYLCASIQMDRGADTQYFGPGTRLTVL.